Listed below are T cell receptor beta chains from one sample, sequenced in a study of blood T cell repertoires in COVID-19. The table came from immunoSEQ multiplex PCR; TCRdb's copy has only in-frame clones and leaves some out. This sample has approximately 250,000 clones, with approximately 90% found just once. The sample taken for sequencing was PBMCs or T cells enriched from blood (not recorded which). The receptors derive from a man between 35 and 55 years old who had been exposed to COVID-19. The CDR3 runs from the conserved cysteine through the conserved F or W. A D gene is named only where the DNA matches it firmly. Rows may omit the clone size; those that give it use once, few, many or a size class.

d_gene	abundance	v_gene	j_gene	CDR3aa	CDR3nt
TRBD2	.	TRBV19	TRBJ2-7	CASSGLAGDEQYF	TGTGCCAGTAGCGGACTAGCGGGAGACGAGCAGTACTTC
TRBD1	.	TRBV27	TRBJ1-5	CASSTGANQPQHF	TGTGCCAGCAGCACAGGGGCCAATCAGCCCCAGCATTTT
TRBD2	.	TRBV7-2	TRBJ2-7	CASSLGVAGGKPYEQYF	TGTGCCAGCAGCTTAGGGGTTGCGGGAGGGAAGCCCTACGAGCAGTACTTC
TRBD1	once	TRBV2	TRBJ2-5	CATRTGFETQYF	TGTGCCACCCGGACAGGGTTTGAGACCCAGTACTTC
.	.	TRBV7-9	TRBJ1-1	CASSLVGGLAEAFF	TGTGCCAGCAGCTTAGTCGGGGGGTTGGCTGAAGCTTTCTTT
TRBD1	.	TRBV18	TRBJ2-1	CASSRGTGDLNEQFF	TGTGCCAGCTCACGCGGGACAGGGGATCTGAATGAGCAGTTCTTC
.	.	TRBV9	TRBJ1-4	CASSPGNNEKLFF	TGTGCCAGCAGCCCCGGGAATAATGAAAAACTGTTTTTT
.	.	TRBV10-3	TRBJ2-3	CATGLTDTQYF	TGTGCCACCGGTCTAACAGATACGCAGTATTTT
TRBD1	.	TRBV9	TRBJ2-1	CASSGTDRGIYNEQFF	TGTGCCAGCAGCGGAACCGACAGGGGCATCTACAATGAGCAGTTCTTC
.	.	TRBV25-1	TRBJ1-6	CASSDNIGQGGGNSPLHF	TGTGCCAGCAGTGACAATATCGGTCAGGGAGGAGGAAATTCACCCCTCCACTTT
.	few	TRBV10-2	TRBJ1-4	CASSRTRDEKLFF	TGCGCCAGCAGTAGGACACGGGATGAAAAACTGTTTTTT
.	.	TRBV12-5	TRBJ2-2	CASGLNNLPTGELFF	TGTGCTAGTGGTTTGAACAACCTGCCCACCGGGGAGCTGTTTTTT
.	.	TRBV29-1	TRBJ2-1	CSVDRSDEQFF	TGCAGCGTGGATAGAAGCGATGAGCAGTTCTTC
.	.	TRBV28	TRBJ2-7	CASSQDWIYEQYF	TGTGCCAGCAGTCAGGACTGGATCTACGAGCAGTACTTC
TRBD1	.	TRBV4-3	TRBJ2-5	CASSQDQGARQETQYF	TGCGCCAGCAGCCAAGATCAGGGGGCGCGGCAAGAGACCCAGTACTTC
TRBD1	.	TRBV5-1	TRBJ1-1	CASSVAGTGGTEAFF	TGCGCCAGCAGCGTTGCCGGGACAGGTGGCACTGAAGCTTTCTTT
.	.	TRBV7-2	TRBJ1-3	CASSGPNSGNTIYF	TGTGCCAGCAGCGGCCCGAACTCTGGAAACACCATATATTTT
.	.	TRBV25-1	TRBJ2-1	CASSESGPGRGSYNEQFF	TGTGCCAGCAGTGAATCAGGGCCGGGCAGAGGCTCCTACAATGAGCAGTTCTTC
.	.	TRBV28	TRBJ2-2	CASRTGNTGELFF	TGTGCCAGCAGGACAGGGAACACCGGGGAGCTGTTTTTT
TRBD1	once	TRBV9	TRBJ1-1	CASSGGQGVSTEAFF	TGTGCCAGCAGCGGAGGACAGGGGGTAAGCACTGAAGCTTTCTTT
TRBD1	few	TRBV27	TRBJ2-7	CASSRTGVYEQYF	TGTGCCAGCAGTAGGACAGGGGTCTACGAGCAGTACTTC
.	.	TRBV7-2	TRBJ1-3	CASSNISFSGNTIYF	TGTGCCAGCAGCAATATCAGTTTCTCTGGAAACACCATATATTTT
.	.	TRBV5-1	TRBJ2-5	CASSRGTWSETQYF	TGCGCCAGCAGCAGAGGCACCTGGTCGGAGACCCAGTACTTC
TRBD1	.	TRBV27	TRBJ2-2	CASRNRRDRGDTGELFF	TGTGCCAGCAGAAATAGACGGGACAGGGGTGACACCGGGGAGCTGTTTTTT
.	.	TRBV6-6	TRBJ2-3	CASSSSFGGADTQYF	TGTGCCAGCAGTTCCTCATTTGGGGGCGCAGATACGCAGTATTTT
.	.	TRBV7-3	TRBJ1-1	CASAGSGNTEAFF	TGTGCCAGTGCAGGGTCGGGGAACACTGAAGCTTTCTTT
TRBD1	few	TRBV30	TRBJ2-7	CAWSPWDSFSYEQYF	TGTGCCTGGAGTCCATGGGACAGCTTCTCCTACGAGCAGTACTTC
.	.	TRBV3-1/TRBV3-2	TRBJ2-7	CASSRNSPGLHSSYEQYF	TGTGCCAGCAGCCGGAATTCCCCGGGACTCCACAGCTCCTACGAGCAGTACTTC
TRBD2	.	TRBV27	TRBJ2-2	CASSKLASTGELFF	TGTGCCAGCAGTAAACTAGCGTCCACCGGGGAGCTGTTTTTT
.	.	TRBV7-2	TRBJ1-1	CASSFGAAWGTLDTEAFF	TGTGCCAGCAGCTTTGGGGCGGCGTGGGGTACGTTGGACACTGAAGCTTTCTTT
.	.	TRBV6-5	TRBJ1-5	CASRPNKNQPQHF	TGTGCCAGCAGGCCAAACAAGAATCAGCCCCAGCATTTT
.	.	TRBV5-1	TRBJ2-7	CASSPVGVYEQYF	TGCGCCAGCAGCCCCGTCGGGGTCTACGAGCAGTACTTC
.	.	TRBV28	TRBJ1-4	CASSSYTSGKLFF	TGTGCCAGCAGTTCGTACACCTCTGGAAAACTGTTTTTT
.	.	TRBV28	TRBJ1-1	CASSFIHTEAFF	TGTGCCAGCAGTTTCATCCACACTGAAGCTTTCTTT
TRBD2	.	TRBV6-6	TRBJ2-7	CASSTQGLADFYEQYF	TGTGCCAGCTCGACCCAAGGGCTAGCGGACTTCTACGAGCAGTACTTC
.	.	TRBV19	TRBJ2-1	CASSMTGNEQFF	TGTGCCAGTAGTATGACGGGGAATGAGCAGTTCTTC
.	.	TRBV4-1	TRBJ1-2	CASSQVNQIYYGYTF	TGCGCCAGCAGCCAAGTTAACCAGATCTACTATGGCTACACCTTC
TRBD2	few	TRBV6-5	TRBJ2-7	CASSYGLGSYEQYF	TGTGCCAGCAGTTACGGACTAGGGTCCTACGAGCAGTACTTC
TRBD1	once	TRBV11-2	TRBJ1-1	CASSLGQGGTEAFF	TGTGCCAGCAGCTTGGGACAGGGAGGCACTGAAGCTTTCTTT
TRBD1	.	TRBV12-5	TRBJ1-1	CASGPGQGFLDTEAFF	TGTGCTAGTGGGCCGGGACAGGGGTTTTTGGACACTGAAGCTTTCTTT